This TCR beta chain comes out of a study of identifying expanded T cells in peripheral blood. Data came from immunoSEQ multiplex PCR; TCRdb stores just in-frame clones and leaves some out. The top ten clones hold 4.5% to 7% of a sample with 90,000 or so clones, approximately 86% of them seen once. The germline gives CDR1 SGHNT, CDR2 YENEEA. The CDR3 length is 14 residues. The J segment lost 4 bases and the V segment lost 5 bases, leaving 4 bases of the junction unmatched. As concerns this clone: Its specificity is not known.

Study results and limitations: Over about two and four weeks, about 15 and 19 clones changed, versus around 1.3 between replicates. Across healthy donors, higher total template counts meant significantly greater approximately two-week count variance.

No infections or other immune events were documented during collection. The V gene is TRBV11-3, the J gene TRBJ1-4; 7 bases are shared with TRBD1. The TCR comes from a person aged 18 to 69 in good health. The sample consisted of blood. CDR3 protein: CASSQDRINEKLFF. CDR3 DNA: TGTGCCAGCAGCCAGGACAGGATTAATGAAAAACTGTTTTTT.